This entry lists 27 T cell receptor beta chains sequenced from one sample in a study of identical twins. TCRdb processed the 5' RACE reads anew with MiXCR; each CDR3 protein has one entry. In the table there are just over 450,000 distinct CDR3 sequences, 14% of which are singletons. These same data were also listed under a study on yellow fever vaccine responses in identical twins.

The material sequenced was CD4+ T cells sorted from blood. Receptor source: a woman aged 18-29 years in good health.

This rearrangement joins TRBV9 to TRBJ2-5; 8 positions match TRBD1. CDR3 length equals 14 residues. Germline V gene sequence: CDR1 SGDLS, CDR2 YYNGEE. Losses at the gene ends were 0 bases for V and 3 bases for J; bases not matched to a gene: 1. CDR3 in DNA: TGTGCCAGCAGCGTAGAGGACAGGGAAGAGACCCAGTACTTC. Translating gives CASSVEDREETQYF.

The chain couples TRBV12-3 or TRBV12-4 to TRBJ2-4; TRBD2 agrees at 10 bases. Trimming took 5 bases from V and 5 from J; bases not matched to a gene: 3. The CDR3 has 14 residues. The CDR3 here is CASSRSGGENIQYF. The DNA for the CDR3 is TGTGCCAGCAGTAGAAGCGGGGGGGAAAACATTCAGTACTTC.

The chain carries TRBV10-3 and TRBJ2-6; maybe TRBD1 (6 bases). The CDR3 consists of 18 residues. V lost 4 bases, J lost 0 bases, and 16 bases lay in between. Germline CDR1 is ENHRY and CDR2 is SYGVKD. The CDR3 sequence: CAISALTGPLSGANVLTF. CDR3 DNA: TGTGCCATCAGTGCCTTGACAGGTCCTCTCTCTGGGGCCAACGTCCTGACTTTC.

This clonotype occurred a few times. The chain uses TRBV10-3 and TRBJ1-2; D gene ambiguous. Trimming took off 11 bases at V and 0 bases at J, with 16 bases between the two ends. This CDR3 is 14 amino acids long. Germline V CDR1 and CDR2: ENHRY, SYGVKD. The CDR3 sequence: CASSGVSANYGYTF. CDR3 DNA sequence: TGTGCCTCGAGCGGGGTCAGCGCTAACTATGGCTACACCTTC.

This clonotype has only a few counts. The V and J genes are TRBV7-9 and TRBJ2-3; no firm D call. The CDR3 runs 15 residues. V was shortened by 4 bases and J by 0 bases, with 11 bases between the two germline ends. Germline V CDR1 and CDR2: SEHNR, FQNEAQ (reference sequence). CDR3 region: CASSWSISSTDTQYF. The DNA of the CDR3 is TGTGCCAGCAGCTGGAGCATTTCTAGCACAGATACGCAGTATTTT.

This clonotype was found a few times. CDR3 residues: CASSLYPGTGRSGYTF. For the CDR3, the DNA is TGTGCCAGCAGTTTATACCCCGGGACCGGACGTAGTGGCTACACCTTC. The genes are TRBV28 and TRBJ1-2; perhaps TRBD1 as D (5 bases). This CDR3 is built from 16 residues. V was clipped by 1 base and J by 7 bases, with 19 bases between them. The germline CDR1 and CDR2 sequences are MDHEN and SYDVKM.

This chain links TRBV4-2 with TRBJ2-1, with 11 bases identical to TRBD2. V lost 0 bases and J lost 8; bases outside the gene matches: 12. In germline, CDR1 is LGHNA, CDR2 YNFKEQ. This CDR3 is 18 amino acids long. The chain's CDR3 is CASSQERATSGRLDEQFF. CDR3 sequence (DNA): TGTGCCAGCAGCCAAGAGAGGGCAACTAGCGGGAGATTGGATGAGCAGTTCTTC.

CDR3 sequence (DNA): TGTGCCAGCAGTTACCAGGGCGGAGGGAATTCACCCCTCCACTTT. Translated: CASSYQGGGNSPLHF. The V and J genes are TRBV6-5 and TRBJ1-6; D perhaps matches TRBD1 (5 bases). The germline V gene encodes CDR1 MNHEY and CDR2 SVGAGI. The CDR3 contains 15 residues. Trimming stripped 2 bases from V and 7 bases from J, with 12 bases between.

This clonotype was seen many times. This chain links TRBV5-1 with TRBJ2-7, with 10 nucleotides matching TRBD1. Germline V gene lookup returns CDR1 SGHRS and CDR2 YFSETQ. The CDR3 loop spans 14 amino acids. The ends lost 4 bases at V and 5 bases at J; junction bases unmatched: 6. CDR3 region: CASSRGQGSNEQYF. CDR3 sequence (DNA): TGCGCCAGCAGCCGGGGACAGGGGTCCAACGAGCAGTACTTC.

This clonotype was observed a few times. The chain is built from TRBV18 and TRBJ2-1, with D hard to call. This CDR3 has 14 amino acids. CDR1 is KGHSH and CDR2 is LQKENI in the germline V gene. The V and J ends lost 5 bases and 1 base respectively, with 9 bases between them. This chain's CDR3 is CASSIQSSYNEQFF. In DNA, the CDR3 is TGTGCCAGCTCAATTCAGAGTTCCTACAATGAGCAGTTCTTC.

In nucleotides, the CDR3 is TGTGCCAGCAGTTCGGGGGGCCCCAGCTCTGGGGCCAACGTCCTGACTTTC. Translation: CASSSGGPSSGANVLTF. The J gene is TRBJ2-6, the V gene TRBV28, with D maybe TRBD2 (7 bases). Germline assignment: CDR1 MDHEN and CDR2 SYDVKM. V was trimmed by 4 bases and J by 0 bases, leaving 13 bases between them. The CDR3 length is 17 residues.

This clonotype has a handful of counts. The V gene is TRBV20-1, the J gene TRBJ1-1; D may be TRBD1 (5 bases). From germline, CDR1 is DFQATT and CDR2 SNEGSKA (reference sequence). The ends were cut back, 5 bases at V and 0 bases at J, with 10 bases in the middle. The CDR3 totals 13 residues. The CDR3 DNA sequence: TGCAGTGCTCTGCGACAGTTGAACACTGAAGCTTTCTTT. Its translation is CSALRQLNTEAFF.

The sample holds a few counts of this clonotype. V gene TRBV6-5 combines with J gene TRBJ1-1; D is unresolved. The CDR3 length is 16 residues. V lost 4 bases and J lost 0, with 15 bases in between. Germline CDR1 reads MNHEY; CDR2 reads SVGAGI. The CDR3 spells CASSFEGKPVNTEAFF. The CDR3 region has the DNA TGTGCCAGCAGTTTCGAAGGGAAGCCAGTGAACACTGAAGCTTTCTTT.

This clonotype was recorded a few times. The J gene is TRBJ2-2, the V gene TRBV2; D perhaps matches TRBD1 (6 bases). Germline values: CDR1 SNHLY, CDR2 FYNNEI. The V gene lost 6 bases and the J gene lost 1 base, with 9 bases spanning the gap. This CDR3 contains 14 residues. CDR3 sequence: CASRDRVNTGELFF. The CDR3 DNA follows: TGTGCCAGCAGGGACAGAGTGAACACCGGGGAGCTGTTTTTT.

This clonotype was picked up a small number of times. The chain uses TRBV20-1 and TRBJ2-3; D is uncertain. The germline CDR1 and CDR2 sequences are DFQATT and SNEGSKA (reference sequence). V was shortened by 2 bases and J by 0 bases, with 12 bases between the two germline ends. CDR3 length: 15 residues. The CDR3 sequence: CSARSLGSSTDTQYF. In DNA, the CDR3 is TGCAGTGCTAGATCGTTGGGGTCTAGCACAGATACGCAGTATTTT.

This clonotype was found a few times. The genes are TRBV5-6 and TRBJ2-7; no clear D. In germline, CDR1 is SGHDT, CDR2 YYEEEE. The CDR3 is 15 amino acids. Deletions cut 0 bases from V and 0 bases from J, with 10 bases between. The CDR3 here is CASSLEPAYSYEQYF. The CDR3 DNA reads as TGTGCCAGCAGCTTGGAACCAGCCTACTCCTACGAGCAGTACTTC.

In this sample, this clonotype turned up many times. The chain combines TRBV5-1 with TRBJ2-2; TRBD1 is a possible D gene (6 bases). Trimming removed 1 base at V and 5 bases at J, with 9 bases between. The CDR3 is 14 amino acids. Per germline, CDR1 SGHRS and CDR2 YFSETQ. The CDR3 DNA sequence: TGCGCCAGCAGCTTGATGGGGGCGACCGGGGAGCTGTTTTTT. Protein sequence: CASSLMGATGELFF.

This clonotype was observed many times. This chain uses TRBV5-1 with TRBJ2-5; D uncertain. Germline V gene sequence: CDR1 SGHRS, CDR2 YFSETQ. The CDR3 consists of 14 residues. The V end lost 2 bases, the J end lost 1 base, and 9 bases lay between the germline ends. The CDR3 region has the DNA TGCGCCAGCAGCTTATCGGGTTCCCAAGAGACCCAGTACTTC. Translating it yields CASSLSGSQETQYF.

This clonotype was found a few times. This sequence joins TRBV9 and TRBJ1-2, with 8 bases fitting TRBD1. The CDR3 extends over 14 amino acids. Germline V lookup: CDR1 SGDLS, CDR2 YYNGEE. V dropped 4 bases and J dropped 2; count of bases not matched to a gene: 4. The CDR3: CASSPHRGNYGYTF. The DNA for the CDR3 is TGTGCCAGCAGCCCCCACAGGGGGAACTATGGCTACACCTTC. The full variable domain, rest sourced from reference TRBV9 and TRBJ1-2, is DSGVTQTPKHLITATGQRVTLRCSPRSGDLSVYWYQQSLDQGLQFLIQYYNGEERAKGNILERFSAQQFPDLHSELNLSSLELGDSALYFCASSPHRGNYGYTFGSGTRLTVV.

V usage is TRBV3-1 and J usage is TRBJ2-1; 7 nucleotides match TRBD1. Germline V gene data show CDR1 as LGHDT and CDR2 as YNNKEL (reference sequence). Trimming removed 4 bases from V and 5 bases from J; junction bases left unmatched: 8. The CDR3 runs to 15 residues. The CDR3 sequence is CASSLPGQHHNEQFF. DNA for the CDR3: TGTGCCAGCAGCCTACCGGGACAGCATCACAATGAGCAGTTCTTC.

In this sample, this clonotype turned up many times. The chain combines TRBV7-9 with TRBJ1-1, with D unresolved. Germline values: CDR1 SEHNR, CDR2 FQNEAQ (reference sequence). V shed 8 bases and J shed 6 bases, with 7 bases lying between them. The CDR3 spans 10 residues. The CDR3 nucleotides read TGTGCCAGCCGGGCAGCTGAAGCTTTCTTT. Translation gives CASRAAEAFF.

The chain recombines TRBV7-2 with TRBJ2-5; D is uncertain. The CDR3 extends over 13 amino acids. Germline V gene sequence: CDR1 SGHTA, CDR2 FQGNSA. The V and J ends lost 2 bases and 7 bases respectively, with 11 bases between them. This CDR3 is CASSLSFIGTQYF. CDR3 nucleotides: TGTGCCAGCAGCTTAAGCTTTATTGGGACCCAGTACTTC.

This chain links TRBV10-3 with TRBJ2-1; 9 bases agree with TRBD2. CDR3 size: 14 residues. The germline V gene encodes CDR1 ENHRY and CDR2 SYGVKD. V lost 3 bases, J lost 7 bases, and 4 bases stayed unmatched. The CDR3 DNA is TGTGCCATCAGTGAATTTAGCGGGGGAAATGAGCAGTTCTTC. This gives the protein CAISEFSGGNEQFF.

The chain is built from TRBV20-1 and TRBJ2-7; the match to TRBD1 covers 10 bases. The germline V gene encodes CDR1 DFQATT and CDR2 SNEGSKA (reference sequence). There are 15 residues in the CDR3. The junction had 11 bases not matched to a gene; V was cut back by 4 bases and J by 5 bases. CDR3 coding DNA: TGCAGTGCTATAGCCAGGGGACAGGGGTTCGACGAGCAGTACTTC. Translation gives CSAIARGQGFDEQYF.

This clonotype appeared many times. The rearrangement joins TRBV5-1 to TRBJ1-1; D unclear. CDR1 is SGHRS, CDR2 YFSETQ, per germline. This CDR3 comprises 13 residues. V dropped 4 bases and J dropped 0 bases, with 7 bases sitting between them. The CDR3 spells CASSPPLNTEAFF. CDR3 bases: TGCGCCAGCAGCCCACCTCTGAACACTGAAGCTTTCTTT. Complete variable domain (other parts from reference TRBV5-1 and TRBJ1-1): KAGVTQTPRYLIKTRGQQVTLSCSPISGHRSVSWYQQTPGQGLQFLFEYFSETQRNKGNFPGRFSGRQFSNSRSEMNVSTLELGDSALYLCASSPPLNTEAFFGQGTRLTVV.

In its sample, this clonotype was seen a few times. The chain has TRBV6-1 and TRBJ2-7; D could derive from TRBD1 or TRBD2 (7 bases each). The V end was cut by 7 bases, the J end by 4 bases, with 20 bases between. CDR3 size: 15 residues. Germline CDR1 and CDR2: MNHNS and SASEGT. CDR3 residues: CASIQGGEGRYEQYF. CDR3 bases: TGTGCCAGCATCCAGGGGGGGGAGGGCCGATACGAGCAGTACTTC.

The chain links TRBV11-2 to TRBJ2-1, with a possible D match to TRBD1 (6 bases). The ends were cut back, 8 bases at V and 6 bases at J, with 17 bases in the middle. Germline CDR1 and CDR2: SGHAT and FQNNGV. This CDR3 has 14 residues. The CDR3 spells CASCRGDVGNEQFF. For the CDR3, the DNA is TGTGCCAGCTGCAGGGGAGATGTTGGCAATGAGCAGTTCTTC.